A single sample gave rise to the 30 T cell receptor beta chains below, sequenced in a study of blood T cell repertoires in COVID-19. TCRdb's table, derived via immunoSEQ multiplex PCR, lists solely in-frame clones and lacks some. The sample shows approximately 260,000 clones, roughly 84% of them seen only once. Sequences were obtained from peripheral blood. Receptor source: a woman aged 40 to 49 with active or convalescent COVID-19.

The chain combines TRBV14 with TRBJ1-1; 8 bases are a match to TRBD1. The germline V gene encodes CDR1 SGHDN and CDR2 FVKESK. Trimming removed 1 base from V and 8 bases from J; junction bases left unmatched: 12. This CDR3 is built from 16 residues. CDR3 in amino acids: CASSQGTAVQGVEAFF. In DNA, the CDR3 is TGTGCCAGCAGCCAAGGAACCGCCGTACAGGGGGTCGAAGCTTTCTTT.

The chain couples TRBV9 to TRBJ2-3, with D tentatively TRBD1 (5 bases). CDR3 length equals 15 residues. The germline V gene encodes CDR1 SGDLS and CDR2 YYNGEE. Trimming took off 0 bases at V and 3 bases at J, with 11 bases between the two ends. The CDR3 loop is CASSVGAGWTDTQYF. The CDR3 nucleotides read TGTGCCAGCAGCGTAGGAGCAGGGTGGACAGATACGCAGTATTTT.

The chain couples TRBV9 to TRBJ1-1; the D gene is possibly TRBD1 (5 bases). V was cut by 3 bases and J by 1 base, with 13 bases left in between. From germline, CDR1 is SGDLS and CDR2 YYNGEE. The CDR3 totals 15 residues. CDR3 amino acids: CASSEGTPWNTEAFF. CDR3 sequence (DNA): TGTGCCAGCAGCGAAGGGACTCCTTGGAACACTGAAGCTTTCTTT.

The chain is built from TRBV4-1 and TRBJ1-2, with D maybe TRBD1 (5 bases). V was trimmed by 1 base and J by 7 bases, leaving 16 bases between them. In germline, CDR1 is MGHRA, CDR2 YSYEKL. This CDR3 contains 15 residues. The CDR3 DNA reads TGCGCCAGCAGCCAAGTAAATGCGGGGCCCACTGGCTACACCTTC. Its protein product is CASSQVNAGPTGYTF.

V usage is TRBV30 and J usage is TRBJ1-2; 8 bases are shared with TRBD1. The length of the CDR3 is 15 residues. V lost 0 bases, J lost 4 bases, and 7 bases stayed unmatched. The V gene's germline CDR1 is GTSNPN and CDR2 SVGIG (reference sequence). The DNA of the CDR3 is TGTGCCTGGAGTGTACAGGCAGGGGGCGGCTATGGCTACACCTTC. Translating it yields CAWSVQAGGGYGYTF. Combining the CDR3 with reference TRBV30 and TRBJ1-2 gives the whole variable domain SQTIHQWPATLVQPVGSPLSLECTVEGTSNPNLYWYRQAAGRGLQLLFYSVGIGQISSEVPQNLSASRPQDRQFILSSKKLLLSDSGFYLCAWSVQAGGGYGYTFGSGTRLTVV.

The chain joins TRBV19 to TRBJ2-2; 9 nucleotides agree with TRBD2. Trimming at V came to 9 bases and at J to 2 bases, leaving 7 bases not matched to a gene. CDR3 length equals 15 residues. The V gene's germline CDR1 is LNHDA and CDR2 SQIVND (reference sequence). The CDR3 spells CASRLAGLNTGELFF. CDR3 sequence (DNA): TGTGCCAGCCGCCTAGCGGGGCTAAACACCGGGGAGCTGTTTTTT. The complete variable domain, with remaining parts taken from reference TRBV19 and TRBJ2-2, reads DGGITQSPKYLFRKEGQNVTLSCEQNLNHDAMYWYRQDPGQGLRLIYYSQIVNDFQKGDIAEGYSVSREKKESFPLTVTSAQKNPTAFYLCASRLAGLNTGELFFGEGSRLTVL.

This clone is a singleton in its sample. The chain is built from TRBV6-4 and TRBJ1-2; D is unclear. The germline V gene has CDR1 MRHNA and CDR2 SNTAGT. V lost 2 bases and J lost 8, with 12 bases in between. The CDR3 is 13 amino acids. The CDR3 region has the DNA TGTGCCAGCAGTGACGACTACCTGGGGGGCTACACCTTC. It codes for CASSDDYLGGYTF.

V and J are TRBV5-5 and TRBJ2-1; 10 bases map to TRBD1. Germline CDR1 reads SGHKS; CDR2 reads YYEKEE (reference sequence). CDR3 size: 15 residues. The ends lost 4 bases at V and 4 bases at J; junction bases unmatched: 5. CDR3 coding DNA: TGTGCCAGCAGCGCCGGGACAGGGGTATACAATGAGCAGTTCTTC. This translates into CASSAGTGVYNEQFF.

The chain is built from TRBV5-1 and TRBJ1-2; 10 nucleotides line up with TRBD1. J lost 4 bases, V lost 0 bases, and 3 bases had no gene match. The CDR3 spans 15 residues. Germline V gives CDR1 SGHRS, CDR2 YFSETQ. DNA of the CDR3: TGCGCCAGCAGCTTGGATGGACAGGGGGTCTATGGCTACACCTTC. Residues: CASSLDGQGVYGYTF.

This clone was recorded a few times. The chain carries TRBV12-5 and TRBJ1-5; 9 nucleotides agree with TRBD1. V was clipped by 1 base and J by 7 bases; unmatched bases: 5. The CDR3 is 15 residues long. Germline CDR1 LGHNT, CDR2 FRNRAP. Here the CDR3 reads CASGLGQGVKQPQHF. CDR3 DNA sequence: TGTGCTAGTGGTTTGGGACAGGGGGTTAAACAGCCCCAGCATTTT.

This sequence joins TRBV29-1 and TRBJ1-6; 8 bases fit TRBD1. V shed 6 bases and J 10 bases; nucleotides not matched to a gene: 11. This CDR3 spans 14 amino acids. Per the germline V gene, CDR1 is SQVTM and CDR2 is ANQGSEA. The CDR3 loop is CSVQGQGRESPLHF. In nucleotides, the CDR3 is TGCAGCGTACAAGGACAGGGAAGAGAGTCACCCCTCCACTTT.

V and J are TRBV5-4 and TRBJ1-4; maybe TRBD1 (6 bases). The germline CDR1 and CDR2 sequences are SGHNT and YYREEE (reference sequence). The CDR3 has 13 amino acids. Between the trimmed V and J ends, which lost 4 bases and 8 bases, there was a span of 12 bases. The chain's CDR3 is CASSLAGGEKLFF. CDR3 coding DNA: TGTGCCAGCAGCCTCGCGGGGGGCGAAAAACTGTTTTTT.

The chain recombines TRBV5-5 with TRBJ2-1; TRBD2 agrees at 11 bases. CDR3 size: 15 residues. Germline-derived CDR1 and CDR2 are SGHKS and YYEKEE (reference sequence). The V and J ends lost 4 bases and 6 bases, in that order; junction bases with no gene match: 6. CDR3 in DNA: TGTGCCAGCAGCCATCTAGCGGGGGGCCCCAATGAGCAGTTCTTC. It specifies CASSHLAGGPNEQFF.

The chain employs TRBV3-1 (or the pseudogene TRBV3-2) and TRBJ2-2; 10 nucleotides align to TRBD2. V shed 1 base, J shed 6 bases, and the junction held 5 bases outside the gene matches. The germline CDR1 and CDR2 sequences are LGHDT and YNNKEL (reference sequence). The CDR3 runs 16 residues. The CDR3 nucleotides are TGTGCCAGCAGCCAAGCGAGCGGGGGGGCCTCCGGGGAGCTGTTTTTT. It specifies CASSQASGGASGELFF.

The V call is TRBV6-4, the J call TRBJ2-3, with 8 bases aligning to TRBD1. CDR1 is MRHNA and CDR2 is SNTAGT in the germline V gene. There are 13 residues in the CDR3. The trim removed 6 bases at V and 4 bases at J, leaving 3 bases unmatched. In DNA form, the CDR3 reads TGTGCCAGCAGAGGACAGGGTTCAGATACGCAGTATTTT. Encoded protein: CASRGQGSDTQYF.

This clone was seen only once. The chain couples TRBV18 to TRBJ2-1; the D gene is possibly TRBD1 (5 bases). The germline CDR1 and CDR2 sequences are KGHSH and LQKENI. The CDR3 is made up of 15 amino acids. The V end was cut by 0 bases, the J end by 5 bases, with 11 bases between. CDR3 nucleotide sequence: TGTGCCAGCTCACCACCGAGGAGACAGCACAATGAGCAGTTCTTC. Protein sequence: CASSPPRRQHNEQFF.

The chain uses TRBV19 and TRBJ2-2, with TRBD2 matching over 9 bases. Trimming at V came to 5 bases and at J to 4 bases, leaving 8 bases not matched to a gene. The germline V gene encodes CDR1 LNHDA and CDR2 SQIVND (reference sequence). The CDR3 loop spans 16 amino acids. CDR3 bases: TGTGCCAGTAGTCCTCAGCGGGGGGCGAGCACCGGGGAGCTGTTTTTT. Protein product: CASSPQRGASTGELFF. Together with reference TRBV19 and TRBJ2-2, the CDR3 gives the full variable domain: DGGITQSPKYLFRKEGQNVTLSCEQNLNHDAMYWYRQDPGQGLRLIYYSQIVNDFQKGDIAEGYSVSREKKESFPLTVTSAQKNPTAFYLCASSPQRGASTGELFFGEGSRLTVL.

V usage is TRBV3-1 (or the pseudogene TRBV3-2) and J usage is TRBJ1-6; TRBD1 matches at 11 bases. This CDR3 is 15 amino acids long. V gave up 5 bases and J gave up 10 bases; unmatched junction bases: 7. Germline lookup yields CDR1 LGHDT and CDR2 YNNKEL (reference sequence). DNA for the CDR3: TGTGCCAGCAGCTCAGGACAGGGGGCCAAATCACCCCTCCACTTT. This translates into CASSSGQGAKSPLHF.

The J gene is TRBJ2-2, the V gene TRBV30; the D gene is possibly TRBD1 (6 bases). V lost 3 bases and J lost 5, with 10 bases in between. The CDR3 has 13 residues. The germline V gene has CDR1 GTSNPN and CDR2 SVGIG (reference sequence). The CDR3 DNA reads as TGTGCCTGGAGGGGCAGGGGAACCGGGGAGCTGTTTTTT. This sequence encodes CAWRGRGTGELFF.

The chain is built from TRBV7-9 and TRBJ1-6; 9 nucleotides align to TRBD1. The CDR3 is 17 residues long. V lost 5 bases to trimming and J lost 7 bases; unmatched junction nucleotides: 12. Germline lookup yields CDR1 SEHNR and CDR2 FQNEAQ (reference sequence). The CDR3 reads CASSQSSGTGLNSPLHF. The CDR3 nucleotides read TGTGCCAGCAGCCAAAGCAGCGGGACAGGGTTAAATTCACCCCTCCACTTT.

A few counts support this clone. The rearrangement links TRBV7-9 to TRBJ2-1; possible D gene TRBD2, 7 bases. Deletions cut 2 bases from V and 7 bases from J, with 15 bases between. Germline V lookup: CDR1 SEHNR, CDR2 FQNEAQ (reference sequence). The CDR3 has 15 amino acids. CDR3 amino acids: CASSLTQGGLNEQFF. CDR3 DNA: TGTGCCAGCAGCTTAACACAGGGAGGGTTGAATGAGCAGTTCTTC.

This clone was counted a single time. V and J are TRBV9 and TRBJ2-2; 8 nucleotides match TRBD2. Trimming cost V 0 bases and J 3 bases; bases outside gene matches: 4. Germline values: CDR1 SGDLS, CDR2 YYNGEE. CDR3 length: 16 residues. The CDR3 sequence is CASSVASGGYTGELFF. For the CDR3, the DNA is TGTGCCAGCAGCGTAGCAAGCGGGGGCTACACCGGGGAGCTGTTTTTT.

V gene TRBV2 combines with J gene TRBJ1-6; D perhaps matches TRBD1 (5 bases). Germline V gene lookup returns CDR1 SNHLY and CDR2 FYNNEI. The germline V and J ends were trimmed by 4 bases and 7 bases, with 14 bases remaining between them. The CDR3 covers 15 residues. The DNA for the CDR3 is TGTGCCAGCAGTGGTCCTGGGACTGGGAATTCACCCCTCCACTTT. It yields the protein CASSGPGTGNSPLHF.

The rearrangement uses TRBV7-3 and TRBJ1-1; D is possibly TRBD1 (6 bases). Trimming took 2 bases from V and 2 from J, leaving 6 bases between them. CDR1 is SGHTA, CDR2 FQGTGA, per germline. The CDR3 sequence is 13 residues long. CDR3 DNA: TGTGCCAGCAGCTTAGGGACAAACACTGAAGCTTTCTTT. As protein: CASSLGTNTEAFF.

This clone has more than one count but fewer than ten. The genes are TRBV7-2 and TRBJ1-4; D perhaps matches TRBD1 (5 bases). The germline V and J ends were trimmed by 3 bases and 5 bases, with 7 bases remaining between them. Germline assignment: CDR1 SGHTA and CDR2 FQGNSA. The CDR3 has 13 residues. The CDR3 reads CASSFGGNEKLFF. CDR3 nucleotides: TGTGCCAGCAGCTTCGGGGGAAATGAAAAACTGTTTTTT.

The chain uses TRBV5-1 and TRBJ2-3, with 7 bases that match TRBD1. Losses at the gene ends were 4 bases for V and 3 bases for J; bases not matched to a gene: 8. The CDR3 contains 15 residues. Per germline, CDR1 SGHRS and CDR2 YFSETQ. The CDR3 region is CASSVTGERTDTQYF. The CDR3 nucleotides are TGCGCCAGCAGCGTTACAGGGGAGAGGACAGATACGCAGTATTTT.

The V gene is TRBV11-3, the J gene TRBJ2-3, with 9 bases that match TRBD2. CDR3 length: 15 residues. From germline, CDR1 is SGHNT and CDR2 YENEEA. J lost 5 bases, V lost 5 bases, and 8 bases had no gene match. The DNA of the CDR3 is TGTGCCAGCAGCCCCCGTAGCGGGGGACAAGATACGCAGTATTTT. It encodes CASSPRSGGQDTQYF.

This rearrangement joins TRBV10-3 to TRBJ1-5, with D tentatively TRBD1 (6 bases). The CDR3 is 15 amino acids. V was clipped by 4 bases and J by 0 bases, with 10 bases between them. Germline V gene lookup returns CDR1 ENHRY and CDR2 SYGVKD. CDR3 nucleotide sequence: TGTGCCATCAGTGGGGCAGGGGATAGCAATCAGCCCCAGCATTTT. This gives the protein CAISGAGDSNQPQHF.

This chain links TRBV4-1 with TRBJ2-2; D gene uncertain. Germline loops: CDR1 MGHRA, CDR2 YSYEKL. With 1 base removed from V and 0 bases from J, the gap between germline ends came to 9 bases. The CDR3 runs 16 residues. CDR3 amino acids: CASSQGSRTNTGELFF. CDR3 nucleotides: TGCGCCAGCAGCCAAGGGTCGAGGACGAACACCGGGGAGCTGTTTTTT.

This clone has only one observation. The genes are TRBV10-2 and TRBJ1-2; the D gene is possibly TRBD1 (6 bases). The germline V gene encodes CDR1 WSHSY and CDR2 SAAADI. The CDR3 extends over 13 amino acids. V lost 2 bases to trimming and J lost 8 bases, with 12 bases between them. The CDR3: CASSERGAGGYTF. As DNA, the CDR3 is TGCGCCAGCAGTGAGCGGGGGGCGGGGGGCTACACCTTC.